These 5 T cell receptor beta chains originate from one sample sequenced in a study of immune evolution from preneoplasia to lung adenocarcinoma. This table comes from immunoSEQ multiplex PCR, and its TCRdb copy is limited to in-frame clones, with some not included. The repertoire holds about 6,500 clones, with approximately 73% as singletons. The sample was FFPE lung adenocarcinoma in situ tissue. These receptors originate from an older donor with lung adenocarcinoma.

The CDR3 nucleotides are TGTGCCTGGATGGGGGCGGCTGGCAATACGCAGTATTTT. The encoded protein is CAWMGAAGNTQYF. The chain combines TRBV30 with TRBJ2-3, with TRBD1 as a possible D gene (6 bases). The CDR3 runs 13 residues. V lost 4 bases and J 7 bases, leaving 15 bases between the germline ends. The V gene's germline CDR1 is GTSNPN and CDR2 SVGIG (reference sequence).

This chain connects TRBV7-9 to TRBJ1-1, with D hard to call. With 3 bases removed from V and 6 bases from J, the gap between germline ends came to 20 bases. Germline CDR1 reads SEHNR; CDR2 reads FQNEAQ (reference sequence). This CDR3 region has 16 residues. The DNA for the CDR3 is TGTGCCAGCAGCTTGGTAGCTGGCCAACAGAGGTCTGAAGCTTTCTTT. Protein product: CASSLVAGQQRSEAFF.

V gene TRBV6-1 combines with J gene TRBJ1-2, with D maybe TRBD1 (5 bases). Germline V lookup: CDR1 MNHNS, CDR2 SASEGT. Trimming took 0 bases from V and 3 from J, leaving 8 bases between them. The CDR3 has 14 residues. CDR3 amino acids: CASSEATTDYGYTF. CDR3 bases: TGTGCCAGCAGTGAAGCGACGACAGACTATGGCTACACCTTC.

This clone has only one observation. This sequence joins TRBV9 and TRBJ2-1, with TRBD2 matching over 12 bases. Trimming cost V 4 bases and J 2 bases; bases outside gene matches: 4. Germline values: CDR1 SGDLS, CDR2 YYNGEE. This CDR3 contains 16 residues. The CDR3 reads CASSPRLAGAYNEQFF. The CDR3 DNA sequence: TGTGCCAGCAGCCCCCGACTAGCGGGGGCCTACAATGAGCAGTTCTTC.

The chain carries TRBV4-2 and TRBJ1-4; D is ambiguous. Germline CDR1 reads LGHNA; CDR2 reads YNFKEQ. Trimming pared 0 bases from V and 5 bases from J, leaving 10 bases between. CDR3 length: 15 amino acids. For the CDR3, the DNA is TGTGCCAGCAGCCAAGACTCGCGAGTCAATGAAAAACTGTTTTTT. Residues: CASSQDSRVNEKLFF.